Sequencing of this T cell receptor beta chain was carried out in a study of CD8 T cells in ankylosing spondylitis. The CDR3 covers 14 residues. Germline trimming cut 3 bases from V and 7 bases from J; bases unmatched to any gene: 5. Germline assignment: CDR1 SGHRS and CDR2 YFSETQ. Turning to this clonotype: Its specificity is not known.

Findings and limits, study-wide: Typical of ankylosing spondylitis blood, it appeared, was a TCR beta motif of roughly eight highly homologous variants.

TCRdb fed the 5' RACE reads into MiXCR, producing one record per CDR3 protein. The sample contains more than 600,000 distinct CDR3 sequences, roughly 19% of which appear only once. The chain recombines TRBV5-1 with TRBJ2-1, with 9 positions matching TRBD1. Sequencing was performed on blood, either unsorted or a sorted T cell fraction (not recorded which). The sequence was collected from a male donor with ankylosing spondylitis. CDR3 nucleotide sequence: TGCGCCAGCAGCTGGTCGGGACAGGGTAATGAGCAGTTCTTC. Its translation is CASSWSGQGNEQFF.